The next 7 T cell receptor beta chains were all read from a single sample in a study of response to subunit inactivated influenza vaccine. TCRdb re-analysed the RT-PCR reads in MiXCR, keeping a single row per CDR3 protein. The sample lists about 520,000 distinct CDR3 sequences, approximately 6.9% occurring once. The sample consisted of PBMCs from blood, taken around 25 months after vaccination. These receptors all come from a man aged 50-75 years who received an inactivated influenza vaccine.

The J gene is TRBJ2-5, the V gene TRBV24-1, with TRBD1 identical over 8 bases. Trimming took 2 bases from V and 2 from J; bases not matched to a gene: 6. CDR3 length equals 16 residues. The V gene's germline CDR1 is KGHDR and CDR2 SFDVKD. The CDR3 sequence: CATSDSQRTGQETQYF. In nucleotides, the CDR3 is TGTGCCACCAGTGATTCGCAGAGGACAGGGCAAGAGACCCAGTACTTC.

This clonotype showed up many times. The chain couples TRBV20-1 to TRBJ2-1; D is unclear. The V and J ends lost 6 bases and 3 bases respectively, with 18 bases between them. The CDR3 covers 15 residues. CDR1 is DFQATT, CDR2 SNEGSKA, per germline (reference sequence). The CDR3 protein is CSAPDRLRSYNEQFF. The CDR3 DNA reads as TGCAGTGCCCCCGACCGGCTCCGGAGCTACAATGAGCAGTTCTTC.

The J gene is TRBJ2-7, the V gene TRBV20-1, with D hard to call. V lost 3 bases and J 3 bases, leaving 12 bases between the germline ends. The CDR3 totals 13 residues. Germline lookup yields CDR1 DFQATT and CDR2 SNEGSKA (reference sequence). CDR3 in DNA: TGCAGTGCTAGTGTTCTACTACACTACGAGCAGTACTTC. This gives the protein CSASVLLHYEQYF.

This clonotype was detected ten times or more. The rearrangement joins TRBV18 to TRBJ1-1; 7 bases are shared with TRBD1. J lost 5 bases, V lost 3 bases, and 3 bases had no gene match. Germline CDR1 reads KGHSH; CDR2 reads LQKENI. The CDR3 length is 13 residues. This CDR3 is CASSPGQETEAFF. CDR3 DNA: TGTGCCAGCTCACCTGGACAGGAGACTGAAGCTTTCTTT.

This clonotype was observed many times. The J gene is TRBJ2-7, the V gene TRBV27; D is possibly TRBD1 or TRBD2 (5 bases each). Trimming took 4 bases from V and 0 from J, leaving 13 bases between them. CDR1 is MNHEY and CDR2 is SMNVEV in the germline V gene (reference sequence). The CDR3 totals 15 residues. For the CDR3, the DNA is TGTGCCAGCAGTTCCGGGACGCTAAGCTCCTACGAGCAGTACTTC. Its translation: CASSSGTLSSYEQYF.

This chain connects TRBV27 to TRBJ1-3, with D possibly matching TRBD1 (6 bases). This CDR3 comprises 14 residues. Germline assignment: CDR1 MNHEY and CDR2 SMNVEV (reference sequence). Trimming removed 6 bases from V and 2 bases from J, with 11 bases in between. For the CDR3, the DNA is TGTGCCAGCAGGGGGGCTAAAGCTGGAAACACCATATATTTT. Encoded protein: CASRGAKAGNTIYF.

In its sample, this clonotype was seen a few times. The chain combines TRBV11-3 with TRBJ1-2, with D possibly matching TRBD1 (6 bases). This CDR3 comprises 14 residues. V was shortened by 4 bases and J by 4 bases, with 13 bases between the two germline ends. Germline V gives CDR1 SGHNT, CDR2 YENEEA. CDR3 region: CASSYGQPSYGYTF. The DNA for the CDR3 is TGTGCCAGCAGCTACGGACAGCCTTCCTATGGCTACACCTTC.